The source of this T cell receptor beta chain is a study of blood T cell repertoires in COVID-19. Measured with immunoSEQ multiplex PCR; TCRdb has only the in-frame clones, and not every one. Of some 200,000 clones detected, 86% appear once; the ten largest clones hold around 6.5%. This clonotype was obtained from a woman older than 75 in a cohort sampled during active or convalescent COVID-19. Sequencing used peripheral blood.

CDR3 protein: CATSSRDRGQWEQYF. CDR3 DNA sequence: TGTGCCACCAGCTCCCGGGACAGGGGGCAGTGGGAGCAGTACTTC. V and J are TRBV15 and TRBJ2-7; 12 bases align to TRBD1. Germline CDR1 reads LNHNV; CDR2 reads YYDKDF (reference sequence). The CDR3 totals 15 residues. After removal of 5 bases from V and 7 bases from J, the junction contained 9 bases not matched to a gene.